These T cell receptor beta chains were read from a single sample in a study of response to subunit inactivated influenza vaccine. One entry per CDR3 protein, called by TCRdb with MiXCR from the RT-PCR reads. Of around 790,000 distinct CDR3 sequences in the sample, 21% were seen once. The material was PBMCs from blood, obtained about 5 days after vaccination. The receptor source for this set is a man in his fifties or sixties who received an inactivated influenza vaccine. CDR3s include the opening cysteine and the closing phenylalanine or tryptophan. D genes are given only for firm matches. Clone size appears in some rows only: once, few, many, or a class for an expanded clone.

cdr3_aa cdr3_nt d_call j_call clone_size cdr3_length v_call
CASSLDGTVDTEAFF TGCGCCAGCAGCTTGGACGGGACAGTAGACACTGAAGCTTTCTTT TRBD1 TRBJ1-1 . 15 TRBV5-1
CSARGGTYEQYF TGCAGTGCTAGAGGGGGGACCTACGAGCAGTACTTC . TRBJ2-7 many 12 TRBV20-1
CASSPPARGRNTQYF TGTGCCAGCTCACCACCGGCAAGGGGAAGGAATACGCAGTATTTT . TRBJ2-3 . 15 TRBV18
CASSLWTGVEETQYF TGCGCCAGCAGCTTGTGGACAGGGGTTGAAGAGACCCAGTACTTC TRBD1 TRBJ2-5 few 15 TRBV5-1
CCAQAPGRWQFTEETQYF TGCTGTGCTCAGGCTCCGGGACGCTGGCAATTCACGGAAGAGACCCAGTACTTC . TRBJ2-5 . 18 TRBV20-1
CASREPAGAEAFF TGTGCCAGCAGGGAACCCGCCGGTGCTGAAGCTTTCTTT . TRBJ1-1 few 13 TRBV6-1
CAISEKHTEAFF TGTGCCATCAGTGAAAAGCACACTGAAGCTTTCTTT . TRBJ1-1 . 12 TRBV10-3
CASSLPAQGDYQETQYF TGTGCCAGCAGCTTACCGGCCCAAGGGGATTACCAAGAGACCCAGTACTTC . TRBJ2-5 many 17 TRBV7-9
CASSPHGGMSETQYF TGTGCCAGCAGCCCCCACGGCGGGATGTCGGAGACCCAGTACTTC . TRBJ2-5 . 15 TRBV7-2
CASRPMGQGNTGELFF TGTGCCAGCAGACCAATGGGACAGGGGAACACCGGGGAGCTGTTTTTT TRBD1 TRBJ2-2 few 16 TRBV5-5
CASSLVGEQETQYF TGCGCCAGCAGCTTGGTAGGGGAGCAAGAGACCCAGTACTTC . TRBJ2-5 few 14 TRBV5-1
CATIRELLNTGELFF TGTGCCACGATAAGGGAGTTATTGAACACCGGGGAGCTGTTTTTT . TRBJ2-2 . 15 TRBV10-3
CASSFGDRGRETQYF TGTGCCAGCAGTTTTGGGGACAGGGGTCGGGAGACCCAGTACTTC TRBD1 TRBJ2-5 few 15 TRBV12-3/TRBV12-4
CASSEINYGYTF TGTGCCAGCAGCGAGATAAACTATGGCTACACCTTC . TRBJ1-2 . 12 TRBV7-2
CSAGLTSGRIYNEQFF TGCAGTGCCGGATTGACTAGCGGGAGAATCTACAATGAGCAGTTCTTC TRBD2 TRBJ2-1 . 16 TRBV20-1
CASSQAHSTGELFF TGTGCCAGCAGCCAAGCACATAGCACCGGGGAGCTGTTTTTT . TRBJ2-2 . 14 TRBV3-1
CASSPRTGSNEQYF TGTGCCAGCAGCCCCCGGACAGGGTCAAACGAGCAGTACTTC TRBD1 TRBJ2-7 few 14 TRBV7-2
CASSLAGTETREQFF TGTGCCAGCAGCTTGGCCGGGACTGAGACTAGGGAGCAGTTCTTC . TRBJ2-1 . 15 TRBV7-9
CASSLRSGRAEAFF TGCGCCAGCAGCTTGAGGAGCGGGCGCGCAGAAGCTTTCTTT . TRBJ1-1 . 14 TRBV5-1
CASSSHKGNGELFF TGTGCCAGCAGTTCGCACAAGGGGAACGGGGAGCTGTTTTTT . TRBJ2-2 few 14 TRBV12-3/TRBV12-4
CASSQDQAGIYGYTF TGTGCCAGCAGCCAAGATCAGGCGGGGATCTATGGCTACACCTTC . TRBJ1-2 few 15 TRBV4-2
CASSFGTSGGADTQYF TGTGCCAGCAGTTTTGGGACTAGCGGGGGAGCAGATACGCAGTATTTT TRBD2 TRBJ2-3 few 16 TRBV28
CSAESIAARSPYEQYF TGCAGTGCTGAATCCATAGCGGCCCGTTCCCCCTACGAGCAGTACTTC . TRBJ2-7 few 16 TRBV20-1
CSVNRGPNEQFF TGCAGTGTGAACAGGGGTCCAAATGAGCAGTTCTTC TRBD1 TRBJ2-1 . 12 TRBV20-1
CASSFRSEQYF TGTGCCAGCAGTTTTAGGTCGGAGCAGTACTTC . TRBJ2-7 . 11 TRBV12-3/TRBV12-4
CASSLIAGEVGETQYF TGTGCCAGCAGCTTAATCGCGGGAGAGGTGGGGGAGACCCAGTACTTC TRBD2 TRBJ2-5 . 16 TRBV7-3
CASTYWGQETQYF TGTGCCAGCACCTACTGGGGGCAGGAGACCCAGTACTTC . TRBJ2-5 many 13 TRBV12-3/TRBV12-4
CASSSGGHGELFF TGCGCCAGCAGCTCAGGGGGCCACGGGGAGCTGTTTTTT TRBD1 TRBJ2-2 . 13 TRBV5-1
CASSFLGGARGATQYF TGTGCCAGCAGTTTTTTGGGGGGCGCGAGAGGCGCGACCCAGTACTTC . TRBJ2-5 few 16 TRBV12-3/TRBV12-4
CATSERLARYNEQFF TGTGCCACCAGTGAGAGGCTAGCCCGTTACAATGAGCAGTTCTTC . TRBJ2-1 . 15 TRBV24-1
CASSLQDGLARHNEQFF TGTGCCAGCAGCCTACAAGACGGACTAGCACGGCACAATGAGCAGTTCTTC TRBD2 TRBJ2-1 . 17 TRBV6-7
CSVVGDRVYEQYF TGCAGCGTTGTGGGGGACAGGGTCTACGAGCAGTACTTC TRBD1 TRBJ2-7 few 13 TRBV29-1
CASSPALRTARETQYF TGCGCCAGCAGCCCTGCCCTCCGGACCGCGAGGGAGACCCAGTACTTC . TRBJ2-5 . 16 TRBV5-1
CASSLGTGTQPQHF TGTGCCAGCAGTTTGGGGACAGGGACTCAGCCCCAGCATTTT TRBD1 TRBJ1-5 many 14 TRBV12-3/TRBV12-4
CASNKFSGQGNQPQHF TGTGCCAGCAATAAGTTTTCCGGACAGGGGAATCAGCCCCAGCATTTT TRBD1 TRBJ1-5 few 16 TRBV6-1
CSARDKARGIF TGCAGTGCTAGAGACAAGGCCAGGGGGATCTTC TRBD1 TRBJ2-7 . 11 TRBV20-1
CASSSDYNEQFF TGTGCCAGCAGCTCGGACTACAATGAGCAGTTCTTC . TRBJ2-1 many 12 TRBV5-1
CATSDFPSVTEDTQYF TGTGCCACCAGTGATTTTCCTAGCGTGACGGAGGATACGCAGTATTTT . TRBJ2-3 . 16 TRBV24-1
CASSTNGAGDYGYTF TGTGCCAGCAGCACGAACGGTGCAGGGGACTATGGCTACACCTTC . TRBJ1-2 . 15 TRBV7-2
CASILSPHSGRNTGELFF TGTGCCAGCATCCTATCTCCCCATAGCGGGAGAAACACCGGGGAGCTGTTTTTT TRBD2 TRBJ2-2 . 18 TRBV2
CASSLSGFRGEQYF TGTGCCAGCAGTTTATCGGGCTTTAGGGGCGAGCAGTACTTC . TRBJ2-7 . 14 TRBV12-3/TRBV12-4
CASSLAGGVNEQFF TGCGCCAGCAGCCTAGCGGGGGGGGTCAATGAGCAGTTCTTC TRBD2 TRBJ2-1 . 14 TRBV10-2
CASSLDSFPPIYNEQFF TGCGCCAGCAGCTTGGACAGTTTTCCCCCCATCTACAATGAGCAGTTCTTC . TRBJ2-1 few 17 TRBV5-1
CAWSVRYSHSTDTQYF TGTGCCTGGAGTGTAAGGTACTCCCATAGCACAGATACGCAGTATTTT . TRBJ2-3 . 16 TRBV30
CASSPGTSGQGEQFF TGCGCCAGCAGCCCCGGGACTAGCGGACAAGGGGAGCAGTTCTTC TRBD2 TRBJ2-1 . 15 TRBV5-1
CASTSGEGSYNEQFF TGTGCCAGTACCTCGGGAGAGGGATCCTACAATGAGCAGTTCTTC . TRBJ2-1 few 15 TRBV12-3/TRBV12-4
CASSLRSQAAHEQYF TGTGCCAGCAGTTTAAGATCGCAGGCGGCGCACGAGCAGTACTTC . TRBJ2-7 many 15 TRBV12-3/TRBV12-4
CASSLETAYGYTF TGTGCCAGCAGCTTAGAGACAGCCTATGGCTACACCTTC . TRBJ1-2 . 13 TRBV7-9
CASSLGEGSNQPQHF TGTGCCAGCAGCTTAGGAGAGGGAAGCAATCAGCCCCAGCATTTT . TRBJ1-5 . 15 TRBV7-9
CASSYSPLGPTEAFF TGTGCCAGCAGTTACTCCCCCCTGGGACCCACTGAAGCTTTCTTT . TRBJ1-1 . 15 TRBV12-3/TRBV12-4
CASSLSPGTDGYTF TGTGCCAGCAGCTTATCGCCAGGGACAGATGGCTACACCTTC TRBD1 TRBJ1-2 . 14 TRBV7-2
CASSLPLRQGTSSTDTQYF TGTGCCAGCAGCTTACCCTTACGACAGGGAACATCTAGCACAGATACGCAGTATTTT TRBD1 TRBJ2-3 . 19 TRBV11-1
CASSSETTAYGYTF TGTGCCAGCAGTTCCGAAACGACGGCCTATGGCTACACCTTC . TRBJ1-2 few 14 TRBV12-3/TRBV12-4
CSVVERGIYEQYF TGCAGCGTTGTAGAGCGGGGGATCTACGAGCAGTACTTC TRBD2 TRBJ2-7 . 13 TRBV29-1
CASSQDRGAGYISYEQYF TGCGCCAGCAGCCAAGATAGAGGGGCGGGATACATCTCCTACGAGCAGTACTTC . TRBJ2-7 few 18 TRBV4-1